Reported below is one T cell receptor (beta chain). Per germline, CDR1 SEHNR and CDR2 FQNEAQ (reference sequence). The V and J ends lost 2 bases and 7 bases respectively, with 13 bases between them. This CDR3 comprises 14 residues. Per the original methods: Amplification with reference gene primers provided the estimates of nucleated cell counts. Sequenced by immunoSEQ multiplex PCR; TCRdb stores in-frame clones only, minus some. V and J calls and clone size are those listed in that table; D and trimming were worked out from the DNA. The table includes about 73,000 clones, 65% to 85% detected once. This entry comes from a study of blood T cell repertoires in COVID-19. Study as a whole: Sources were T cells, B-cell-depleted T cells, or PBMCs; the material itself was cDNA or gDNA.

Material for sequencing was peripheral blood. The sequence derives from a human donor in a cohort sampled during active COVID-19. The rearrangement links TRBV7-9 to TRBJ2-3; D unresolved. CDR3 protein: CASSLRLAGYTQYF. The CDR3 nucleotides are TGTGCCAGCAGCTTAAGGCTCGCAGGATATACGCAGTATTTT.